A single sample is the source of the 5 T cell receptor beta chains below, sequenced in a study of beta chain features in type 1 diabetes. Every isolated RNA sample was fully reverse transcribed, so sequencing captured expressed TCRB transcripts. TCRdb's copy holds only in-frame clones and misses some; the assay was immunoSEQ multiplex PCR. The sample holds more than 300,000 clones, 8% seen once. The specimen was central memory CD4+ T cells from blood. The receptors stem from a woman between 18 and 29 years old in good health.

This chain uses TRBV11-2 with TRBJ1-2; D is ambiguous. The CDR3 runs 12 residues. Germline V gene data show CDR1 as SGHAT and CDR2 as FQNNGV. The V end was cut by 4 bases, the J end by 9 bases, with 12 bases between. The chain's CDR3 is CASSSSALSYTF. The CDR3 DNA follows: TGTGCCAGCAGCTCGAGCGCCTTAAGCTACACCTTC.

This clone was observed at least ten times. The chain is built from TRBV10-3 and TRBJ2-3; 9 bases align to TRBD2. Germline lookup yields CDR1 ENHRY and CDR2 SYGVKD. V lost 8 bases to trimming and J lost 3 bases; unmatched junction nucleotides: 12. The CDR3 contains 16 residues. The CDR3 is CAIGPKTSGTTDTQYF. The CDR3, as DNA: TGTGCCATCGGACCTAAGACTAGCGGAACTACAGATACGCAGTATTTT.

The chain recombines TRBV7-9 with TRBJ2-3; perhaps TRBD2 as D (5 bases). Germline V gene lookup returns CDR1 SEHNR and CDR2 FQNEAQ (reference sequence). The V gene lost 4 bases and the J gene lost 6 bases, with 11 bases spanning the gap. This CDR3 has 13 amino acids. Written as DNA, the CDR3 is TGTGCCAGCAGCTCAGGACTCCTCGATACGCAGTATTTT. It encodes CASSSGLLDTQYF. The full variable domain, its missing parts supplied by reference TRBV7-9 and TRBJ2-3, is DTGVSQNPRHKITKRGQNVTFRCDPISEHNRLYWYRQTLGQGPEFLTYFQNEAQLEKSRLLSDRFSAERPKGSFSTLEIQRTEQGDSAMYLCASSSGLLDTQYFGPGTRLTVL.

CDR3 protein: CASSFWAYGYTF. The CDR3 DNA reads TGTGCCAGCAGTTTTTGGGCATATGGCTACACCTTC. The chain couples TRBV28 to TRBJ1-2; the D is unclear. The CDR3 spans 12 residues. Trimming took off 3 bases at V and 5 bases at J, with 7 bases between the two ends. Per germline, CDR1 MDHEN and CDR2 SYDVKM.

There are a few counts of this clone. The CDR3 nucleotides are TGTGCCAGCAGTGGGGAATGGCTTAAGGATGAGCAGTTCTTC. Translated, it gives CASSGEWLKDEQFF. J is TRBJ2-1 and V is TRBV28; D not resolved. The germline gives CDR1 MDHEN, CDR2 SYDVKM. The CDR3 runs to 14 residues. V was pared by 5 bases and J by 8 bases, with 16 bases between.